This T cell receptor beta chain was observed in a study of T cell responses to AZD1222 COVID-19 vaccine. Findings of the study overall: Among the donors, most were white British and more were female, and clonal diversity was possibly underestimated. Baseline testing showed seropositivity in only a handful of AZD1222 recipients.

Assay: immunoSEQ multiplex PCR; the TCRdb copy retains only in-frame clones and omits some. The sample includes around 78,000 clones, 80% to 90% of them seen just once. Comments on this clone: Its antigen remains unknown.

The sequenced sample was peripheral blood, obtained on day 0 of AZD1222 vaccination. This TCR was sampled from an adult in good health.

The CDR3 DNA is TGTGCCAGCAGCTTAGTATCCACTGAAGCTTTCTTT. Protein product: CASSLVSTEAFF. The J gene is TRBJ1-1, the V gene TRBV7-9, with unresolved D. V lost 1 base to trimming and J lost 4 bases, with 4 bases between them. CDR1 SEHNR and CDR2 FQNEAQ come from the germline V gene (reference sequence). The CDR3 has 12 residues.